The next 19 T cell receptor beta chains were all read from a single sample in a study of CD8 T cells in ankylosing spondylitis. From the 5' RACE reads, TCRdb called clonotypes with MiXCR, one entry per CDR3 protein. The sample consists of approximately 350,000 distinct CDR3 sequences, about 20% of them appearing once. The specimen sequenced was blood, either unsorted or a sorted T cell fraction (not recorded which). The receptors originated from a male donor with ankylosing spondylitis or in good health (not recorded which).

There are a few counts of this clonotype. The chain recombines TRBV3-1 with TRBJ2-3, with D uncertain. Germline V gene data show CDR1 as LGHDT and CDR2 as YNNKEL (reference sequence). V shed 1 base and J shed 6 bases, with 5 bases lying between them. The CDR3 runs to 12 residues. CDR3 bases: TGTGCCAGCAGCCAAGTTTGGGATACGCAGTATTTT. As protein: CASSQVWDTQYF.

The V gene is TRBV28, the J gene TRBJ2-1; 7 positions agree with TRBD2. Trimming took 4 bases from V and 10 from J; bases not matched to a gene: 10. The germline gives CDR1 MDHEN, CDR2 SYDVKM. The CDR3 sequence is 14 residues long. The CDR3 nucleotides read TGTGCCAGCAGTTCTCACCAAGCGGGACCAGAGCAGTTCTTC. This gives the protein CASSSHQAGPEQFF.

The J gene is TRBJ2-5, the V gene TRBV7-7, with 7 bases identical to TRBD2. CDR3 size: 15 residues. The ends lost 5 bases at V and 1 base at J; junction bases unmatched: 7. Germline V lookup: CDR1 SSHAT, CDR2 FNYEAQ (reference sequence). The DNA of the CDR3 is TGTGCCAGCAGCCGCAACCTAGCGGCCCAAGAGACCCAGTACTTC. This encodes CASSRNLAAQETQYF.

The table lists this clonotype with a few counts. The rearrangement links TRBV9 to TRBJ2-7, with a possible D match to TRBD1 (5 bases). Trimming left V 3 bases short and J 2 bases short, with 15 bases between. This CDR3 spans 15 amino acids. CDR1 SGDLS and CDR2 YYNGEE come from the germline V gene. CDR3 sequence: CASSEHFDRPYEQYF. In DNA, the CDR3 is TGTGCCAGCAGCGAGCACTTCGACAGACCCTACGAGCAGTACTTC. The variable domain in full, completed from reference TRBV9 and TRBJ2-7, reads DSGVTQTPKHLITATGQRVTLRCSPRSGDLSVYWYQQSLDQGLQFLIQYYNGEERAKGNILERFSAQQFPDLHSELNLSSLELGDSALYFCASSEHFDRPYEQYFGPGTRLTVT.

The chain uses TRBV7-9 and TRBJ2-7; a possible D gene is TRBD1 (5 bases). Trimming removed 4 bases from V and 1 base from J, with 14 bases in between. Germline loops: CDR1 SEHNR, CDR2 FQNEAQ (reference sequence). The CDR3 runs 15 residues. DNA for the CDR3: TGTGCCAGCAGCTCATGGAAGGGGCGGTCCTACGAGCAGTACTTC. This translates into CASSSWKGRSYEQYF.

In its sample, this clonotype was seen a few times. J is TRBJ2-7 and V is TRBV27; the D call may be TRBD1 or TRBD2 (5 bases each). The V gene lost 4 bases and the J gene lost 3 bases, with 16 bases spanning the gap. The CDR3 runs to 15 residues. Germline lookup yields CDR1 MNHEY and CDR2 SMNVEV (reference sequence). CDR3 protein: CASSSPSGAYYEQYF. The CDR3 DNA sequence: TGTGCCAGCAGTTCCCCCTCCGGGGCTTACTACGAGCAGTACTTC.

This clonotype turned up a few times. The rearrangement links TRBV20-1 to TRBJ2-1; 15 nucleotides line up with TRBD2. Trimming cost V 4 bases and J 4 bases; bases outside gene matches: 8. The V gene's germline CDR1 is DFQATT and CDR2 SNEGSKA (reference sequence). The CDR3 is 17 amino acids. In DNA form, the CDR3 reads TGCAGTGCTATGGGACTAGCGGGGGGTACTTCTTACAATGAGCAGTTCTTC. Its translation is CSAMGLAGGTSYNEQFF.

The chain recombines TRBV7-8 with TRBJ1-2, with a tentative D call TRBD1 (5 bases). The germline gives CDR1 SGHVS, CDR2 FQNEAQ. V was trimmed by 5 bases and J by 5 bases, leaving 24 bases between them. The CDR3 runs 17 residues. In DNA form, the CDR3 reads TGTGCCAGCAGCCACCACCACGATCTAGACAGAATTTATGGCTACACCTTC. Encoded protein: CASSHHHDLDRIYGYTF.

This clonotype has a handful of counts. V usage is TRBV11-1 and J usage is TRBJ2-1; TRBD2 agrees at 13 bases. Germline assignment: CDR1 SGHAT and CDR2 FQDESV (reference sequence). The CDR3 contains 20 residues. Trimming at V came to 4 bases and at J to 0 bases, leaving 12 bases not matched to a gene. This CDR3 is CASSSNAGTSGDVSYNEQFF. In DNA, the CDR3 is TGTGCCAGCAGCTCAAACGCCGGGACTAGCGGGGACGTCTCCTACAATGAGCAGTTCTTC.

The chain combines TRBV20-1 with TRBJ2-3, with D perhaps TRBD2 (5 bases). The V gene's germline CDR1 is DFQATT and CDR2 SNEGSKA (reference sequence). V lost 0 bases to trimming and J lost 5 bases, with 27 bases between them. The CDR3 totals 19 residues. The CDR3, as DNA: TGCAGTGCTAGAGACCCCCCGGACTTCAACCGAGTGTATGAAGATACGCAGTATTTT. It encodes CSARDPPDFNRVYEDTQYF.

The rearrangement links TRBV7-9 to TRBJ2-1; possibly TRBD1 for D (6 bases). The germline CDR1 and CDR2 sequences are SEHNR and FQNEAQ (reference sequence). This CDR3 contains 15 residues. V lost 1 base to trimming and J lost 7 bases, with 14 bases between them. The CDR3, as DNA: TGTGCCAGCAGCTTAGAAACTGCGCAGGGGAATGAGCAGTTCTTC. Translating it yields CASSLETAQGNEQFF.

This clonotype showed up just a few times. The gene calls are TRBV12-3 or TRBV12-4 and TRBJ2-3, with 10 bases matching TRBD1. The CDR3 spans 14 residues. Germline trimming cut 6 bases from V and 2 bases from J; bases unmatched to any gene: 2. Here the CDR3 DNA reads TGTGCCAGCAGAGGACAGGGGGACACAGATACGCAGTATTTT. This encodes CASRGQGDTDTQYF.

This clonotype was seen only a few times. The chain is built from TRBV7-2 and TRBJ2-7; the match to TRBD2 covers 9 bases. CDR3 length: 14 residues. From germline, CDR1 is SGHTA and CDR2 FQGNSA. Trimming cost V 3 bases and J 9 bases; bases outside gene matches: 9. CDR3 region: CASSLGTSKVLQYF. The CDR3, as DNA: TGTGCCAGCAGCTTGGGGACTAGCAAAGTTCTGCAGTACTTC.

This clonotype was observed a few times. The CDR3: CSGRQGYGELFF. The CDR3 coding sequence is TGCAGCGGACGACAGGGGTACGGGGAGCTGTTTTTT. The V and J genes are TRBV29-1 and TRBJ2-2, with 8 bases identical to TRBD1. Germline V gene data show CDR1 as SQVTM and CDR2 as ANQGSEA. Unmatched junction bases numbered 5, after V lost 7 bases and J lost 7 bases. This CDR3 spans 12 amino acids.

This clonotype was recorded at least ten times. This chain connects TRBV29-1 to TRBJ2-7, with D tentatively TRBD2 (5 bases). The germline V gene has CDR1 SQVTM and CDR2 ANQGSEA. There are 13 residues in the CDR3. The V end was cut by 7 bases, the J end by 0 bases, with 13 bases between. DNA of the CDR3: TGCAGCGCGGCGGACTCTAGCTCCTACGAGCAGTACTTC. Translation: CSAADSSSYEQYF.

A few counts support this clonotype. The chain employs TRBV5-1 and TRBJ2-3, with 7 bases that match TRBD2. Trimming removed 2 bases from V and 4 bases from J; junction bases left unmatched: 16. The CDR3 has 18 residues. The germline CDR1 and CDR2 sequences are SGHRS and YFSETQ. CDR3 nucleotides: TGCGCCAGCAGCTTCGGGGTACTAGCGCGGGGAGGGGCAGATACGCAGTATTTT. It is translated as CASSFGVLARGGADTQYF.

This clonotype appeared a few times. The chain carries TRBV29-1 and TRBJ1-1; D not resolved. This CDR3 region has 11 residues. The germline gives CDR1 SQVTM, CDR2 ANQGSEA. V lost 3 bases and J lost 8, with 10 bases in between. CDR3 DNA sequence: TGCAGCGTTGATTGGGGAGCGGAAGCTTTCTTT. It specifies CSVDWGAEAFF.

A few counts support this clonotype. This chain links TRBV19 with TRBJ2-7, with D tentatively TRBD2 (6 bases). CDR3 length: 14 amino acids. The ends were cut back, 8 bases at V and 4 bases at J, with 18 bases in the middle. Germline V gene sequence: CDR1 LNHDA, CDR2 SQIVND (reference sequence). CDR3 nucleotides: TGTGCCAGTTCCGCCGGGAGTCCGGGGTACGAGCAGTACTTC. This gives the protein CASSAGSPGYEQYF.

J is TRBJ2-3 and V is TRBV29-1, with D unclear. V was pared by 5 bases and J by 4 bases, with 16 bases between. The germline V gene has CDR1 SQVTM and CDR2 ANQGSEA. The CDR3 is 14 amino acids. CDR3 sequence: CSVLERLGSDTQYF. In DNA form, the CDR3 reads TGCAGCGTTCTGGAGCGCCTGGGGTCAGATACGCAGTATTTT.